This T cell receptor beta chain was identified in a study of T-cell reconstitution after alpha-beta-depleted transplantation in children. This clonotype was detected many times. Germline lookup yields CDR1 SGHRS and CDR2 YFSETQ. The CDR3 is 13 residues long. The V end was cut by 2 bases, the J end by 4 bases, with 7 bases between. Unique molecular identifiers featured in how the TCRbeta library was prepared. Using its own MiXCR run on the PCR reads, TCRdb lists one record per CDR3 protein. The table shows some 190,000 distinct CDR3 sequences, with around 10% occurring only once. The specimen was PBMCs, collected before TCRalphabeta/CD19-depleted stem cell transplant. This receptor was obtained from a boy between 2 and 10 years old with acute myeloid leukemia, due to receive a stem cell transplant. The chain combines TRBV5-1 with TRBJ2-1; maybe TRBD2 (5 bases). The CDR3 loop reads CASSLREYNEQFF. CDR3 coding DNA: TGCGCCAGCAGCTTAAGGGAGTACAATGAGCAGTTCTTC.